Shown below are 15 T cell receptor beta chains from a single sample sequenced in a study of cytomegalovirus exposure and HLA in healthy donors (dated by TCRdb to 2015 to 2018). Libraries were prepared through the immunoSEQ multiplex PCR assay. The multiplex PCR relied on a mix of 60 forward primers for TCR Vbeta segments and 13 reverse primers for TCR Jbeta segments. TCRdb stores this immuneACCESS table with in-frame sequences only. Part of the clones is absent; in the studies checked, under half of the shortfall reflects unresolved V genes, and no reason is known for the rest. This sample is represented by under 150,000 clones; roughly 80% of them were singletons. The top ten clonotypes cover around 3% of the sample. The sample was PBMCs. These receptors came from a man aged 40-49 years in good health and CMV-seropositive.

The CDR3 DNA reads as TGTGCCAGCAGCACCCGGGACTCTCAGTACAATGAGCAGTTCTTC. This sequence encodes CASSTRDSQYNEQFF. The chain is built from TRBV11-2 and TRBJ2-1; D possibly corresponds to TRBD2 (6 bases). The CDR3 sequence is 15 residues long. The V end lost 5 bases, the J end lost 4 bases, and 15 bases lay between the germline ends. Germline CDR1 reads SGHAT; CDR2 reads FQNNGV.

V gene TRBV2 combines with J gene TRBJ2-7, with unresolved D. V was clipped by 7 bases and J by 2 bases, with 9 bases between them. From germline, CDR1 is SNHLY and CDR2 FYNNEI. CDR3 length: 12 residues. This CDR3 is CASNGITYEQYF. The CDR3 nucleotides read TGTGCCAGCAATGGCATTACCTACGAGCAGTACTTC. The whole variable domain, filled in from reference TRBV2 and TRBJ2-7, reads EPEVTQTPSHQVTQMGQEVILRCVPISNHLYFYWYRQILGQKVEFLVSFYNNEISEKSEIFDDQFSVERPDGSNFTLKIRSTKLEDSAMYFCASNGITYEQYFGPGTRLTVT.

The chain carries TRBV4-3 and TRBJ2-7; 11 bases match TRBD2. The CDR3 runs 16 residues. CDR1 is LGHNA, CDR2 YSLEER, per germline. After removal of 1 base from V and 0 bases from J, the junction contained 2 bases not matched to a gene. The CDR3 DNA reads TGCGCCAGCAGCCAAGTGGGGACTAGCGGCTCCTACGAGCAGTACTTC. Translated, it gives CASSQVGTSGSYEQYF.

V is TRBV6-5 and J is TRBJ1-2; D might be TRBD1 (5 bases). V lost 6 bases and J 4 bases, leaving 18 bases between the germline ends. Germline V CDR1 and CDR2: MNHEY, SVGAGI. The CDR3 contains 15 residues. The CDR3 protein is CASSAGTTNSYGYTF. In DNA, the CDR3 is TGTGCCAGCAGCGCCGGGACTACCAATTCCTATGGCTACACCTTC.

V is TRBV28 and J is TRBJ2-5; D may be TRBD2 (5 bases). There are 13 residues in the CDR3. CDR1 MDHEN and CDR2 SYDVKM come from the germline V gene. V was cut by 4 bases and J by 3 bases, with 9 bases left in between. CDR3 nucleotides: TGTGCCAGCAGTTGGAGCGGCAAAGAGACCCAGTACTTC. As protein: CASSWSGKETQYF.

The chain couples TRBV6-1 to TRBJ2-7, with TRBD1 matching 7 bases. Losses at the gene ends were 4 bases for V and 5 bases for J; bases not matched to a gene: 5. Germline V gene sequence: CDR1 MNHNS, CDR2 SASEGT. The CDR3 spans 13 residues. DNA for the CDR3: TGTGCCAGCAGTGCCAACAGGGGCAACGAGCAGTACTTC. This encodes CASSANRGNEQYF.

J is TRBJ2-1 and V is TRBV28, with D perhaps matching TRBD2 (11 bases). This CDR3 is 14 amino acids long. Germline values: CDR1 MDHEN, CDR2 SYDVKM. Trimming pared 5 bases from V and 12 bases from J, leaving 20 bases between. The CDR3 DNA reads TGTGCCAGCAGTCCGGGACAGGGGACTAGCGGGCAGTTCTTC. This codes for CASSPGQGTSGQFF. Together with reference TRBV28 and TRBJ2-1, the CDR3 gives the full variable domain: DVKVTQSSRYLVKRTGEKVFLECVQDMDHENMFWYRQDPGLGLRLIYFSYDVKMKEKGDIPEGYSVSREKKERFSLILESASTNQTSMYLCASSPGQGTSGQFFGPGTRLTVL.

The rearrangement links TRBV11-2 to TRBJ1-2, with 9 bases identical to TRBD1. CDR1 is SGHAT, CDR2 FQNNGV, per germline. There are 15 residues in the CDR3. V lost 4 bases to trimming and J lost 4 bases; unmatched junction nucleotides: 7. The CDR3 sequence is CASSYQGQGPYGYTF. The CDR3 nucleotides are TGTGCCAGCAGCTACCAGGGACAGGGACCCTATGGCTACACCTTC. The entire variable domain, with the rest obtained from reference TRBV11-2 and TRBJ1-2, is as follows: EAGVAQSPRYKIIEKRQSVAFWCNPISGHATLYWYQQILGQGPKLLIQFQNNGVVDDSQLPKDRFSAERLKGVDSTLKIQPAKLEDSAVYLCASSYQGQGPYGYTFGSGTRLTVV.

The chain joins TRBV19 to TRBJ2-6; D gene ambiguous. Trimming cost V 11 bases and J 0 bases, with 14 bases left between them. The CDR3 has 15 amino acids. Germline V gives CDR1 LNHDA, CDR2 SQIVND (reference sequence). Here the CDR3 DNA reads TGTGCCTCCATCGGGTTTTACTCTGGGGCCAACGTCCTGACTTTC. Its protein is CASIGFYSGANVLTF.

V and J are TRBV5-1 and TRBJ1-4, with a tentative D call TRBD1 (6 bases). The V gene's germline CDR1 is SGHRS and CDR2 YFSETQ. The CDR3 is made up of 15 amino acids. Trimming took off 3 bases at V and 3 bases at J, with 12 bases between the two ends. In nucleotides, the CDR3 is TGCGCCAGCAGCTGGCAGGGGACGGCTAATGAAAAACTGTTTTTT. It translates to CASSWQGTANEKLFF.

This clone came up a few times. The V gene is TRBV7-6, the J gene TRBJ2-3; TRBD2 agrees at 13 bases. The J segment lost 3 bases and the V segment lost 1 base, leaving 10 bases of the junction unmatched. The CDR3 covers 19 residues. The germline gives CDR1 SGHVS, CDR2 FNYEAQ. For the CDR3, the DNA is TGTGCCAGCAGCTTAGACGTCAGGCAGACTAGCGGGAGGACAGATACGCAGTATTTT. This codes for CASSLDVRQTSGRTDTQYF.

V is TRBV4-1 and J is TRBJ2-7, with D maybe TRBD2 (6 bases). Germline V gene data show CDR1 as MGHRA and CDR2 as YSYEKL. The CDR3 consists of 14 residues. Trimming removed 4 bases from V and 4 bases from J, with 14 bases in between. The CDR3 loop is CASSPTGSRYEQYF. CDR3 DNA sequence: TGCGCCAGCAGCCCCACCGGGAGTCGGTACGAGCAGTACTTC.

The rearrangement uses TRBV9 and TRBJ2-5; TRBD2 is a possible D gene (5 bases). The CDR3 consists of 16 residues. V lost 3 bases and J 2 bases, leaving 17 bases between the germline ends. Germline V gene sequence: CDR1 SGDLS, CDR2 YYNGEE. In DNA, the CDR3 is TGTGCCAGCAGCGGCTCTGTGGCGACTACTCAAGAGACCCAGTACTTC. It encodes CASSGSVATTQETQYF. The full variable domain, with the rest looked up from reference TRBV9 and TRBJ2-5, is DSGVTQTPKHLITATGQRVTLRCSPRSGDLSVYWYQQSLDQGLQFLIQYYNGEERAKGNILERFSAQQFPDLHSELNLSSLELGDSALYFCASSGSVATTQETQYFGPGTRLLVL.

CDR3 DNA sequence: TGCGCCAGCAGCCAAGATCCCACAGGGGGCAGCTATGGCTACACCTTC. This gives the protein CASSQDPTGGSYGYTF. The chain couples TRBV4-3 to TRBJ1-2; 9 bases agree with TRBD1. V trimming: 0 bases; J trimming: 4 bases; junction bases outside the gene matches: 6. The CDR3 runs to 16 residues. Germline loops: CDR1 LGHNA, CDR2 YSLEER.

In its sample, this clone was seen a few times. The CDR3 DNA sequence: TGTGCCACCAGCAGAGGACCCATTAGCGCAACTAACGAGCAGTACTTC. Its protein product is CATSRGPISATNEQYF. The rearrangement links TRBV15 to TRBJ2-7; a possible D gene is TRBD2 (5 bases). The germline gives CDR1 LNHNV, CDR2 YYDKDF (reference sequence). The CDR3 contains 16 residues. Trimming removed 1 base from V and 5 bases from J, with 18 bases in between.